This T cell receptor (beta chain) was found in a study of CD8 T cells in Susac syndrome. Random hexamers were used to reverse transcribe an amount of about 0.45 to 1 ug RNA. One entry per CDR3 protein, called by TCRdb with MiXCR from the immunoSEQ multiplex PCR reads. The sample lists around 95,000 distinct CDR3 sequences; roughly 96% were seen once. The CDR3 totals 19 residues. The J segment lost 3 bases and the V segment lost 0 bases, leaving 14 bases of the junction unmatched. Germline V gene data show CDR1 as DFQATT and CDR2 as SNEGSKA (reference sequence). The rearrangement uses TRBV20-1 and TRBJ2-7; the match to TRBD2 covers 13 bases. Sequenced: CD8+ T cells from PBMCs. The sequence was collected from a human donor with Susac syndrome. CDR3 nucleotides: TGCAGTGCTAGAGACATACTAGCGGGAGGGCCATCGGACCTCTACGAGCAGTACTTC. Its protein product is CSARDILAGGPSDLYEQYF.